The clone carrying this TCR beta chain was seen once. Trimming cost V 7 bases and J 0 bases, with 11 bases left between them. CDR3 length: 14 residues. Looked up from germline, CDR1 is SGHRS and CDR2 is YFSETQ. This entry belongs to a study of OX40 agonist ivuxolimab in advanced cancers. Study-wide background: Those enrolled were around 87% male, with a mean age of approximately 60 years and ages from roughly 23 to 80. Three individuals attained partial responses, comprising one hepatocellular carcinoma case and two cutaneous melanoma cases.

TCRdb's table, derived via immunoSEQ multiplex PCR, lists solely in-frame clones and lacks some. Among some 100,000 clones, 90% were seen once, and the ten largest hold roughly 0.17%. Autoimmune disease history or systemic immunosuppression was exclusionary. Sequencing used CD4+ or CD8+ T cells sorted from blood, obtained in a trial of the OX40 agonist ivuxolimab. This TCR was sampled from an adult with an advanced solid tumor such as melanoma, head and neck, liver or kidney cancer. This chain connects TRBV5-1 to TRBJ1-5; a weak D match, TRBD1 (6 bases). The CDR3 reads CASSQGGSNQPQHF. CDR3 coding DNA: TGCGCCAGCTCACAGGGAGGTAGCAATCAGCCCCAGCATTTT.